These T cell receptor beta chains were read from a single sample in a study of blood T cells in healthy people across ages. Via MiXCR, TCRdb re-called the 5' RACE reads, giving one row per CDR3 protein. The profile shows about 1.4 million distinct CDR3 sequences, roughly 59% of them singletons. The sequencing sample was made of blood. The receptors derive from a young man in good health. Both conserved end residues are trimmed from each CDR3. A D gene is named only where the DNA matches it firmly. Only some rows state a clone size, as once, few, many or a class for expanded clones.

d_call	v_call	clone_size	j_call	cdr3_aa
-	TRBV10-3	-	TRBJ2-7	AIRPDQVISEQY
-	TRBV28	-	TRBJ2-5	ASSLLRVQETQY
TRBD2	TRBV11-2	-	TRBJ2-3	ASSLDGLADTNTQY
-	TRBV7-2	-	TRBJ1-2	ASSPTGNLYGYT
TRBD2	TRBV4-3	-	TRBJ2-1	ASSQVGLASNNEQF
TRBD2	TRBV2	-	TRBJ2-1	AITGTSAYNEQF
-	TRBV6-2/TRBV6-3	-	TRBJ2-7	ASSPIGERSSYEQY
-	TRBV29-1	-	TRBJ1-2	SGESGYGYT
-	TRBV20-1	-	TRBJ2-1	SARIGEQF
-	TRBV5-6	-	TRBJ1-1	ASSPTVQNTEAF
TRBD1	TRBV10-3	-	TRBJ2-7	AVRETGTYEQY
TRBD1	TRBV12-3/TRBV12-4	-	TRBJ1-2	ASSKTGWMVAYGYT
-	TRBV2	few	TRBJ2-7	ASTTGYEQY
-	TRBV11-2	few	TRBJ2-3	ASSLEGSGAVYTQY
TRBD1	TRBV20-1	-	TRBJ1-1	SALSGGLGTEAF
-	TRBV3-1	-	TRBJ2-7	ASSQDLADEQY
TRBD1	TRBV12-3/TRBV12-4	-	TRBJ2-5	ASSPSTGIQETQY
TRBD1	TRBV7-9	-	TRBJ2-5	ASSFVGTGVLVQY
-	TRBV12-3/TRBV12-4	-	TRBJ1-5	ASSPDHSNQPQH
-	TRBV20-1	-	TRBJ2-1	SAREGHEQF
TRBD2	TRBV20-1	-	TRBJ2-7	SARPQIAGRAYEQY